The 21 T cell receptor beta chains reported below all come from one sample, sequenced in a study of blood T cell repertoires in COVID-19. The table came from immunoSEQ multiplex PCR; TCRdb's copy has only in-frame clones and leaves some out. The sample lists about 190,000 clones; roughly 80% were seen once. The source material was peripheral blood. The receptors originated from a man aged 50 or older who had recovered from COVID-19.

Regarding this clone: With a much larger clone just one base away, this may be a read error. The CDR3 sequence: CASSLGLAGDNEQFF. The CDR3 DNA follows: TGCGCCAGCAGCCTGGGGCTAGCGGGAGACAATGAGCAGTTCTTC. The chain carries TRBV4-1 and TRBJ2-1, with 10 bases fitting TRBD2. The junction had 5 bases not matched to a gene; V was cut back by 4 bases and J by 5 bases. Germline V gene lookup returns CDR1 MGHRA and CDR2 YSYEKL. The CDR3 is 15 amino acids.

This clone was observed a handful of times. The rearrangement uses TRBV30 and TRBJ1-2, with no clear D. The CDR3 runs to 13 residues. The V and J ends lost 0 bases and 4 bases respectively, with 9 bases between them. Germline assignment: CDR1 GTSNPN and CDR2 SVGIG (reference sequence). The CDR3 DNA is TGTGCCTGGAGTGTACGGGGAAGCTATGGCTACACCTTC. It encodes CAWSVRGSYGYTF.

The chain links TRBV19 to TRBJ2-7; D is uncertain. CDR1 is LNHDA and CDR2 is SQIVND in the germline V gene (reference sequence). With 0 bases removed from V and 2 bases from J, the gap between germline ends came to 8 bases. The CDR3 totals 14 residues. CDR3 sequence (DNA): TGTGCCAGTAGTATAGACCGGTTGACCTACGAGCAGTACTTC. Residues: CASSIDRLTYEQYF.

The V gene is TRBV18, the J gene TRBJ2-1; maybe TRBD2 (5 bases). Germline lookup yields CDR1 KGHSH and CDR2 LQKENI. Trimming cost V 1 base and J 1 base, with 17 bases left between them. CDR3 length equals 18 residues. The CDR3, as DNA: TGTGCCAGCTCACCACTCCGTAATAGAGGGTTGTCCTACAATGAGCAGTTCTTC. Its protein is CASSPLRNRGLSYNEQFF.

The CDR3 DNA is TGTGCCAGTAGTATTCGGGGAAATAATGAAAAACTGTTTTTT. Protein product: CASSIRGNNEKLFF. V usage is TRBV19 and J usage is TRBJ1-4, with no clear D. The germline V and J ends were trimmed by 3 bases and 4 bases, with 9 bases remaining between them. CDR1 and CDR2 from the germline V gene are LNHDA and SQIVND (reference sequence). This CDR3 is 14 amino acids long.

This chain links TRBV5-1 with TRBJ2-2; 7 bases agree with TRBD2. The CDR3 is made up of 15 amino acids. Germline assignment: CDR1 SGHRS and CDR2 YFSETQ. The V and J ends lost 0 bases and 4 bases, in that order; junction bases with no gene match: 3. Here the CDR3 reads CASSLDASGTGELFF. The CDR3 region has the DNA TGCGCCAGCAGCTTGGATGCTAGCGGCACCGGGGAGCTGTTTTTT.

The rearrangement uses TRBV21-1 and TRBJ2-2; TRBD1 is taken as the D call from the table, unchecked against the DNA. TRBV21-1 is a known pseudogene. The CDR3 totals 16 residues. The DNA for the CDR3 is TGTGCCAGCAGCAAAGAAGGGGGCAGTAACACCGGGGAGCTGTTTTTT. This sequence encodes CASSKEGGSNTGELFF.

In its sample, this clone was seen once. This chain links TRBV19 with TRBJ2-5; the match to TRBD1 covers 9 bases. Trimming took 3 bases from V and 2 from J; bases not matched to a gene: 7. This CDR3 comprises 16 residues. The V gene's germline CDR1 is LNHDA and CDR2 SQIVND (reference sequence). The CDR3, as DNA: TGTGCCAGTAGTATTCTAGGACAGGGGCAACAAGAGACCCAGTACTTC. Translated, it gives CASSILGQGQQETQYF. Full variable domain (missing parts from reference TRBV19 and TRBJ2-5): DGGITQSPKYLFRKEGQNVTLSCEQNLNHDAMYWYRQDPGQGLRLIYYSQIVNDFQKGDIAEGYSVSREKKESFPLTVTSAQKNPTAFYLCASSILGQGQQETQYFGPGTRLLVL.

This sequence joins TRBV7-2 and TRBJ1-5; D is uncertain. In germline, CDR1 is SGHTA, CDR2 FQGNSA. The CDR3 is 15 amino acids. V lost 0 bases to trimming and J lost 2 bases, with 8 bases between them. Here the CDR3 reads CASSLARNGNQPQHF. The CDR3 region has the DNA TGTGCCAGCAGCTTAGCGCGCAACGGCAATCAGCCCCAGCATTTT. Full variable domain (missing parts from reference TRBV7-2 and TRBJ1-5): GAGVSQSPSNKVTEKGKDVELRCDPISGHTALYWYRQSLGQGLEFLIYFQGNSAPDKSGLPSDRFSAERTGGSVSTLTIQRTQQEDSAVYLCASSLARNGNQPQHFGDGTRLSIL.

The CDR3 nucleotides are TGCAGCGTAGCACCTAGCGGTAGCTCCTACGAGCAGTACTTC. Translating gives CSVAPSGSSYEQYF. The chain combines TRBV29-1 with TRBJ2-7; the match to TRBD2 covers 7 bases. J was trimmed by 0 bases and V by 6 bases; bases with no gene match: 8. The CDR3 totals 14 residues. CDR1 is SQVTM, CDR2 ANQGSEA, per germline.

In this sample, this clone turned up many times. V and J are TRBV11-2 and TRBJ2-7; D is unclear. V gave up 4 bases and J gave up 5 bases, with 6 bases separating them. This CDR3 spans 11 amino acids. Germline V gene sequence: CDR1 SGHAT, CDR2 FQNNGV. CDR3 sequence (DNA): TGTGCCAGCAGCTCGCTAAACGAGCAGTACTTC. This codes for CASSSLNEQYF.

This chain joins TRBV27 and TRBJ1-6, with D hard to call. The CDR3 is made up of 15 amino acids. From germline, CDR1 is MNHEY and CDR2 SMNVEV (reference sequence). V lost 3 bases to trimming and J lost 0 bases, with 6 bases between them. CDR3 amino acids: CASSLTGSYNSPLHF. In DNA form, the CDR3 reads TGTGCCAGCAGTTTGACGGGCTCCTATAATTCACCCCTCCACTTT.

The chain recombines TRBV5-1 with TRBJ2-2; TRBD1 agrees at 7 bases. CDR3 length equals 16 residues. Germline V gives CDR1 SGHRS, CDR2 YFSETQ. V was pared by 4 bases and J by 0 bases, with 6 bases of the junction left unmatched. CDR3 sequence reads: CASSPRTGSNTGELFF. CDR3 nucleotides: TGCGCCAGCAGCCCGAGGACAGGTTCGAACACCGGGGAGCTGTTTTTT.

The gene calls are TRBV15 and TRBJ2-7, with D unclear. This CDR3 has 16 amino acids. In germline, CDR1 is LNHNV, CDR2 YYDKDF (reference sequence). Trimming took 0 bases from V and 3 from J, leaving 15 bases between them. The CDR3: CATSRDIGQFGYEQYF. CDR3 in DNA: TGTGCCACCAGCAGAGATATTGGGCAGTTCGGCTACGAGCAGTACTTC.

The chain couples TRBV5-1 to TRBJ2-2; 8 bases are shared with TRBD2. CDR3 size: 16 residues. The trim removed 2 bases at V and 2 bases at J, leaving 5 bases unmatched. Germline V gene lookup returns CDR1 SGHRS and CDR2 YFSETQ. The CDR3 spells CASSLTTSGNTGELFF. CDR3 sequence (DNA): TGCGCCAGCAGCTTAACCACTAGCGGAAACACCGGGGAGCTGTTTTTT.

This clone was seen just once. J is TRBJ2-7 and V is TRBV9; 10 bases align to TRBD1. The germline V gene has CDR1 SGDLS and CDR2 YYNGEE. The junction had 5 bases not matched to a gene; V was cut back by 4 bases and J by 4 bases. This CDR3 region has 14 residues. This CDR3 is CASSMTGGGYEQYF. CDR3 DNA sequence: TGTGCCAGCAGCATGACAGGGGGCGGATACGAGCAGTACTTC.

This clone turned up a few times. The rearrangement uses TRBV7-2 and TRBJ2-3; TRBD2 matches at 8 bases. V was pared by 3 bases and J by 7 bases, with 3 bases of the junction left unmatched. Germline-derived CDR1 and CDR2 are SGHTA and FQGNSA. The CDR3 sequence is 13 residues long. DNA of the CDR3: TGTGCCAGCAGCTTCACTAGCGGAAATACGCAGTATTTT. Translating gives CASSFTSGNTQYF.

This chain connects TRBV18 to TRBJ2-5; no reliable D call. CDR3 size: 12 residues. Per germline, CDR1 KGHSH and CDR2 LQKENI. Trimming removed 6 bases from V and 4 bases from J, with 9 bases in between. The CDR3 loop reads CASSAVGETQYF. In nucleotides, the CDR3 is TGTGCCAGCTCGGCGGTAGGAGAGACCCAGTACTTC.

The genes are TRBV6-5 and TRBJ1-1, with TRBD1 as a possible D gene (6 bases). Germline V lookup: CDR1 MNHEY, CDR2 SVGAGI. The V and J ends lost 4 bases and 4 bases respectively, with 13 bases between them. This CDR3 has 14 residues. CDR3 sequence: CASSSGGAVTEAFF. In nucleotides, the CDR3 is TGTGCCAGCAGTTCCGGGGGGGCGGTCACTGAAGCTTTCTTT.

This chain joins TRBV27 and TRBJ2-1, with a weak D call TRBD2 (5 bases). V shed 0 bases and J shed 7 bases, with 13 bases lying between them. CDR3 size: 15 residues. Germline lookup yields CDR1 MNHEY and CDR2 SMNVEV (reference sequence). The CDR3 bases are TGTGCCAGCAGTTTATCTAGCGCGGTGGGGAATGAGCAGTTCTTC. It is translated as CASSLSSAVGNEQFF.

The V and J genes are TRBV27 and TRBJ2-1; D possibly corresponds to TRBD1 (5 bases). CDR1 is MNHEY, CDR2 SMNVEV, per germline (reference sequence). The V gene lost 4 bases and the J gene lost 7 bases, with 17 bases spanning the gap. The CDR3 loop spans 15 amino acids. This CDR3 is CASSSYRVGQNEQFF. The DNA for the CDR3 is TGTGCCAGCAGTTCTTATCGGGTCGGACAAAATGAGCAGTTCTTC.